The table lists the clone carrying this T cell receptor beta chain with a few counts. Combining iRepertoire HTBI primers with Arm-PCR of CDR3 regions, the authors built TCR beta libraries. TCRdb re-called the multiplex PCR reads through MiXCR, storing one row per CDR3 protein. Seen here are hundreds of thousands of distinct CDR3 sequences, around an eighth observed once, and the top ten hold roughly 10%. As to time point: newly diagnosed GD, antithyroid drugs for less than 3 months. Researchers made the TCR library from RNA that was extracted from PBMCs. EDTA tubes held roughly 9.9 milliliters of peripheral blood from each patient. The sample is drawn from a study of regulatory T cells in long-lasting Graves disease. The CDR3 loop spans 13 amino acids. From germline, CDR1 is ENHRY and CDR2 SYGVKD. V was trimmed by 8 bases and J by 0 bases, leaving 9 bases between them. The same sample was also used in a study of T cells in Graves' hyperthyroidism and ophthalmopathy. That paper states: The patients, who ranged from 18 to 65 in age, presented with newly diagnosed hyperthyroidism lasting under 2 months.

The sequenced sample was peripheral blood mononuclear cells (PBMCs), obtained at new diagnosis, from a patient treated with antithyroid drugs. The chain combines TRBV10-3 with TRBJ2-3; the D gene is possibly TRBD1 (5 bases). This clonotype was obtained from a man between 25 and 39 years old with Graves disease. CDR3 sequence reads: CAIVGQSTDTQYF. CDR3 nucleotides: TGTGCCATCGTAGGACAAAGCACAGATACGCAGTATTTT.